This T cell receptor (beta chain) comes out of a study of CD8 T cell repertoires and HIV-1 epitope variants. Study context: Controls included no peptide, Ebola AY9 epitope, and a CMV, EBV, flu pool.

As concerns this clone: Its antigen is unknown.

With V trimmed by 0 bases and J by 2 bases, 2 bases remained unmatched. The CDR3 extends over 15 amino acids. Germline V gene lookup returns CDR1 PRHDT and CDR2 FYEKMQ (reference sequence). Some clones are missing from TCRdb's copy, which holds only in-frame ones; the method was immunoSEQ multiplex PCR. The sample carries about 5,800 clones, roughly two thirds recorded once. V is TRBV13 and J is TRBJ1-2; TRBD1 agrees at 8 bases. Sequencing was performed on cultured CD8+ T cells derived from PBMCs. This TCR derives from a male donor with HIV. CDR3 residues: CASSLGAGGNYGYTF. Written as DNA, the CDR3 is TGTGCCAGCAGCTTAGGGGCAGGGGGCAACTATGGCTACACCTTC.